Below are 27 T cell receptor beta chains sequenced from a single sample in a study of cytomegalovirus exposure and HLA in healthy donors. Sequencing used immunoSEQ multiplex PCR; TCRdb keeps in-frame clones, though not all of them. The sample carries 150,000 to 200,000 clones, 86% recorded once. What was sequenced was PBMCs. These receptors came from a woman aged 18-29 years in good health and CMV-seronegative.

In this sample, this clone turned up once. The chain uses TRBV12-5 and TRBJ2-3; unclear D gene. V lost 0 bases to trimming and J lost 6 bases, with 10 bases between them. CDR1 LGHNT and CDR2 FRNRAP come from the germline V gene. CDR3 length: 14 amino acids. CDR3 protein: CASGLVRGADTQYF. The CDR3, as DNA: TGTGCTAGTGGTTTGGTGAGAGGTGCCGATACGCAGTATTTT.

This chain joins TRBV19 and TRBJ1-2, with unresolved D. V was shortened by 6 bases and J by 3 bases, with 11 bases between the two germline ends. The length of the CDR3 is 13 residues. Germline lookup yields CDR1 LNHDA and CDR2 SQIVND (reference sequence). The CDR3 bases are TGTGCCAGTAGCATAACTACCGACTATGGCTACACCTTC. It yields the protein CASSITTDYGYTF.

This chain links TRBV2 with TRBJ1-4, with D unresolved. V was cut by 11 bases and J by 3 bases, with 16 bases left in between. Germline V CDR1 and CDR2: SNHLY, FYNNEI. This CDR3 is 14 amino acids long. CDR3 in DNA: TGTGCCGGTGGAACCGGGATATCTAATGAAAAACTGTTTTTT. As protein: CAGGTGISNEKLFF. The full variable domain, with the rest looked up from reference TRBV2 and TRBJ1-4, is EPEVTQTPSHQVTQMGQEVILRCVPISNHLYFYWYRQILGQKVEFLVSFYNNEISEKSEIFDDQFSVERPDGSNFTLKIRSTKLEDSAMYFCAGGTGISNEKLFFGSGTQLSVL.

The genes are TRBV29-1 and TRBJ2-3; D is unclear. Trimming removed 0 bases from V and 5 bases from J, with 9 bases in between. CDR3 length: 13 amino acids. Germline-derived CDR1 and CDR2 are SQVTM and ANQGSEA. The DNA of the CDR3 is TGCAGCGTTGAAGATCTCAGTATAGATACGCAGTATTTT. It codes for CSVEDLSIDTQYF.

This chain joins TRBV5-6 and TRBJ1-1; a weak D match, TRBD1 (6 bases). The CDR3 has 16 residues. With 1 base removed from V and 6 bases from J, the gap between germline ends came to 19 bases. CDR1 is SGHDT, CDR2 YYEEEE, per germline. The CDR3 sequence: CASSLWEQGAISEAFF. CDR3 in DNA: TGTGCCAGCAGCTTGTGGGAACAGGGAGCGATTTCTGAAGCTTTCTTT.

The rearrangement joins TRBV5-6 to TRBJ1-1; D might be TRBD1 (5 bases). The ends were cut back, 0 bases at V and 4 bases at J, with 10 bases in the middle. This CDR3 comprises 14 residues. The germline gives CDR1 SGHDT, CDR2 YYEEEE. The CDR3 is CASSLAGLGTEAFF. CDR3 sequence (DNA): TGTGCCAGCAGCTTGGCAGGGCTGGGCACTGAAGCTTTCTTT.

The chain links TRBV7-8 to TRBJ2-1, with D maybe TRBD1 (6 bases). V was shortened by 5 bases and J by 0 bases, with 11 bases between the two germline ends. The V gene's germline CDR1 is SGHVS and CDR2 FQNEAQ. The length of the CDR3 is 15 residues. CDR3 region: CASSRQVGSYNEQFF. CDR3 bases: TGTGCCAGCAGCCGACAGGTGGGCTCCTACAATGAGCAGTTCTTC.

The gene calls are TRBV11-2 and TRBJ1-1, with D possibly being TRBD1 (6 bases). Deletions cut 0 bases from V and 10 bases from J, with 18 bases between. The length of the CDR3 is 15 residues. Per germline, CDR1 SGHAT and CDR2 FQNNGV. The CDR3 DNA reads TGTGCCAGCAGCTTAGAGCCGGGACATCTTATTGGAGCTTTCTTT. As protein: CASSLEPGHLIGAFF.

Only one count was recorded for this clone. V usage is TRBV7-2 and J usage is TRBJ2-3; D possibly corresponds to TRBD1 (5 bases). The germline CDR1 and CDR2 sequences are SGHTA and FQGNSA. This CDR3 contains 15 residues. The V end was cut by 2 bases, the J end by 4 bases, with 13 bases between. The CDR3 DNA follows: TGTGCCAGCAGCTTAAGGGGTTTAGGCGCAGATACGCAGTATTTT. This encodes CASSLRGLGADTQYF.

CDR3 region: CASSEGQGTVLTEAFF. The CDR3 DNA sequence: TGTGCCAGCAGTGAGGGACAGGGGACCGTTCTTACTGAAGCTTTCTTT. The gene calls are TRBV6-1 and TRBJ1-1; 10 bases match TRBD1. Losses at the gene ends were 3 bases for V and 5 bases for J; bases not matched to a gene: 9. CDR3 length: 16 amino acids. CDR1 is MNHNS and CDR2 is SASEGT in the germline V gene.

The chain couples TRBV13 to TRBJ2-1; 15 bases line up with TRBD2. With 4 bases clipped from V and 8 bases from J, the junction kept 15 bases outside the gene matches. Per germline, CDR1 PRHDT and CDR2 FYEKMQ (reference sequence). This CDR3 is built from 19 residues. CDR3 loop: CASSSARGWRTSGRDEQFF. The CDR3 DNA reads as TGTGCCAGCAGCTCAGCCAGGGGGTGGAGGACTAGCGGGAGGGATGAGCAGTTCTTC.

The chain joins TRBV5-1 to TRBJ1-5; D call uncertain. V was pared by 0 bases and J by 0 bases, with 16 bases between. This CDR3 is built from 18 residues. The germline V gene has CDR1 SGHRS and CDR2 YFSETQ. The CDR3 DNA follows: TGCGCCAGCAGCTTGGGGGAGATTGACTACTATAGCAATCAGCCCCAGCATTTT. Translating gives CASSLGEIDYYSNQPQHF.

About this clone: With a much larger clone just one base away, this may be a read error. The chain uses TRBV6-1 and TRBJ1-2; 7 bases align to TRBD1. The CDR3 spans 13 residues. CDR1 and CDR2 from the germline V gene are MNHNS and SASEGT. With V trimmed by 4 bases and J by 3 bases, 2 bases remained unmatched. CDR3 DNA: TGTGCCAGCAGTGGAACAGGGGACTATGGCTACACCTTC. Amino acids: CASSGTGDYGYTF.

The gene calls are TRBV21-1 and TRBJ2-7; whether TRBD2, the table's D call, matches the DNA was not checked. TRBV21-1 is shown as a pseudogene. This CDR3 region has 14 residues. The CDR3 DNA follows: TGTGCCAGAAGCTTCAGCGGGAGTTGCTACGAGCAGTACTTC. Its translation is CARSFSGSCYEQYF.

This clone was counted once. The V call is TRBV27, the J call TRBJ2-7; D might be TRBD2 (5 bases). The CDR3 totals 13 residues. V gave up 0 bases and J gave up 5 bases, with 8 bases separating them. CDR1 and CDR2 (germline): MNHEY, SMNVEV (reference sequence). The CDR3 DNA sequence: TGTGCCAGCAGTTTATCGAGGGAGAACGAGCAGTACTTC. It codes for CASSLSRENEQYF.

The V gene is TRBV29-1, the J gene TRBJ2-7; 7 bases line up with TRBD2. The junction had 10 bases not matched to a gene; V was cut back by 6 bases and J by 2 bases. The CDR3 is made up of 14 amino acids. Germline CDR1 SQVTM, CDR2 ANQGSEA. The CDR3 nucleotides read TGCAGCGTACGAAGGTCGCTAGCGGCCTACGAGCAGTACTTC. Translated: CSVRRSLAAYEQYF.

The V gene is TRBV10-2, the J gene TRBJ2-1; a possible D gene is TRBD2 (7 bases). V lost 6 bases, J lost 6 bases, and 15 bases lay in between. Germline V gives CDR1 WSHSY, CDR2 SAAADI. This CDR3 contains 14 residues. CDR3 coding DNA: TGCGCCAGCAGAAGGGGGGGCGACGGCAATGAGCAGTTCTTC. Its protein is CASRRGGDGNEQFF.

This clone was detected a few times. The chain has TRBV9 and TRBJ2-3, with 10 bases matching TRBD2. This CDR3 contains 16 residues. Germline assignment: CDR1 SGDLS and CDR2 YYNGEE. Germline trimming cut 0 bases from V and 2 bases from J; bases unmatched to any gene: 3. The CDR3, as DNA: TGTGCCAGCAGCGTAGATAGCGGGGGGTACACAGATACGCAGTATTTT. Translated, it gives CASSVDSGGYTDTQYF. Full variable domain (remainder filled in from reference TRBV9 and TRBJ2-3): DSGVTQTPKHLITATGQRVTLRCSPRSGDLSVYWYQQSLDQGLQFLIQYYNGEERAKGNILERFSAQQFPDLHSELNLSSLELGDSALYFCASSVDSGGYTDTQYFGPGTRLTVL.

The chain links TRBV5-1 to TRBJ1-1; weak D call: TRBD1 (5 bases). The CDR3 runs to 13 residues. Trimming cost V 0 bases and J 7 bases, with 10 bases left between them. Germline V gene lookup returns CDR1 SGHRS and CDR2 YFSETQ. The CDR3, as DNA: TGCGCCAGCAGCTTGGTTGGGGCTGTTGAAGCTTTCTTT. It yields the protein CASSLVGAVEAFF. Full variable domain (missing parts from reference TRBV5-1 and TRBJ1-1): KAGVTQTPRYLIKTRGQQVTLSCSPISGHRSVSWYQQTPGQGLQFLFEYFSETQRNKGNFPGRFSGRQFSNSRSEMNVSTLELGDSALYLCASSLVGAVEAFFGQGTRLTVV.

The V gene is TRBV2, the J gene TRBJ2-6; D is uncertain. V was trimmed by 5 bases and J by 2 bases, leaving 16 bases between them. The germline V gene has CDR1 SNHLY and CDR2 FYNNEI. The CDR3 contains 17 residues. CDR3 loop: CASSPSLLLPGANVLTF. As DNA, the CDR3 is TGTGCCAGCAGTCCTTCTCTCCTCCTCCCTGGGGCCAACGTCCTGACTTTC.

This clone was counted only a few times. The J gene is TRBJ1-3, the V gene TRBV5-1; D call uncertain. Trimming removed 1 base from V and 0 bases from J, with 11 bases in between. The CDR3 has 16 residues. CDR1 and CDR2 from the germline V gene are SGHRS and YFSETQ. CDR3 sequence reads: CASSLRLGASGNTIYF. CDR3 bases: TGCGCCAGCAGCTTGCGGCTGGGAGCCTCTGGAAACACCATATATTTT.

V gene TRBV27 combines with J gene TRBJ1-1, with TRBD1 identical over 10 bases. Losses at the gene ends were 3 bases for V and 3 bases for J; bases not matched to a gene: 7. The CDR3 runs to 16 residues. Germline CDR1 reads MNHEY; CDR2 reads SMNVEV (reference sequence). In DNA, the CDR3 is TGTGCCAGCAGTTTGCGGACAGGGGGAATGGACACTGAAGCTTTCTTT. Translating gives CASSLRTGGMDTEAFF.

The CDR3, as DNA: TGTGCCTGGAGTGCGACTAGCGGGGGTGAGACCCAGTACTTC. This translates into CAWSATSGGETQYF. This chain links TRBV30 with TRBJ2-5, with 12 bases fitting TRBD2. Trimming took 1 base from V and 5 from J; bases not matched to a gene: 2. CDR3 size: 14 residues. Per the germline V gene, CDR1 is GTSNPN and CDR2 is SVGIG (reference sequence).

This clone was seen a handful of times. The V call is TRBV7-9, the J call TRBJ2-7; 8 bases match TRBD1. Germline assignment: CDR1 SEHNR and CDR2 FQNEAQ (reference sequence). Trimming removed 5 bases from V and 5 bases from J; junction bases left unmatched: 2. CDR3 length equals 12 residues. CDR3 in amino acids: CASSPDRDEQYF. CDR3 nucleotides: TGTGCCAGCAGCCCGGACAGGGACGAGCAGTACTTC.

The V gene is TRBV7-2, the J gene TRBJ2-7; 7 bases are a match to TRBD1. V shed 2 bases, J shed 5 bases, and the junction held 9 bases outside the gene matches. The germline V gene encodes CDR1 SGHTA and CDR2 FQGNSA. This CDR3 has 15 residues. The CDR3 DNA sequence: TGTGCCAGCAGCTTAACGGGCAGGGGGTTCGACGAGCAGTACTTC. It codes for CASSLTGRGFDEQYF.

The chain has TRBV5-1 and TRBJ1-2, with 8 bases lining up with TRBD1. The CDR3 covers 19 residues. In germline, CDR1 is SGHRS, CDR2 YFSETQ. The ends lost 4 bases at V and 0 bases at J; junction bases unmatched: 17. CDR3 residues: CASSPGTGRSLNSNYGYTF. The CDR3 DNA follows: TGCGCCAGCAGCCCGGGGACAGGCCGTTCCCTGAACTCTAACTATGGCTACACCTTC.

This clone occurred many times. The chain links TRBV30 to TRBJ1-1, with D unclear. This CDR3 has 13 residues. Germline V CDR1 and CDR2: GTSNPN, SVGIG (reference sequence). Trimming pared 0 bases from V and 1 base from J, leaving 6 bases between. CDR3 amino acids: CAWSVTENTEAFF. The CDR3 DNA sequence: TGTGCCTGGAGTGTAACAGAGAACACTGAAGCTTTCTTT. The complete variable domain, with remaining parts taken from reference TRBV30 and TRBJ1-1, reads SQTIHQWPATLVQPVGSPLSLECTVEGTSNPNLYWYRQAAGRGLQLLFYSVGIGQISSEVPQNLSASRPQDRQFILSSKKLLLSDSGFYLCAWSVTENTEAFFGQGTRLTVV.